This TCR beta chain was documented in a study of human T cells and chemical hapten exposure. Study as a whole: On roughly 2 cm by roughly 2 cm of upper inner arm skin, sensitization was performed with 2% DPC. The patch tests put 0.01% DPC on the skin of the upper back and were read 6 days later.

This sample's time point: patch test 1, 2 weeks after DPC sensitization. Treatment specified: therapeutic diphenylcyclopropenone sensitization with weekly scalp DPC. J gave up 3 bases and V 4 bases, and 1 base lay outside the gene matches. CDR3 size: 12 residues. Looked up from germline, CDR1 is GTSNPN and CDR2 is SVGIG (reference sequence). TCRdb fed the RACE reads into MiXCR, producing one record per CDR3 protein. The profile shows 70,000 to 100,000 distinct CDR3 sequences, 6% to 9% of them singletons. This clonotype was seen more than once but under ten times. The receptor's source is a woman aged 25 to 39 with alopecia areata. Some clones in this sample may be carry-over from other donors' samples. This rearrangement joins TRBV30 to TRBJ1-2, with 8 bases aligning to TRBD1. Sequenced material: whole blood, taken in connection with sensitization to the hapten diphenylcyclopropenone (DPC). This CDR3 reads CAWTDRDYGYTF. CDR3 nucleotide sequence: TGTGCCTGGACGGACAGGGACTATGGCTACACCTTC.